A single T cell receptor (beta chain) is shown here with its context. Its matching antigen is unknown. The data derive from a study of T cell responses to AZD1222 COVID-19 vaccine. On the study more broadly: It was second doses at about 4 or about 12 weeks that were pooled. Study-level results: Reportedly, nearly half the spike-specific TCRs target unmutated variant regions. Clonal diversity was possibly underestimated, and white British individuals and females predominated among donors.

The germline V and J ends were trimmed by 1 base and 6 bases, with 15 bases remaining between them. Germline CDR1 and CDR2: LGHNA and YSLEER. The CDR3 extends over 15 amino acids. Profiled with immunoSEQ multiplex PCR; TCRdb holds only in-frame clones, not every one. Counted here are approximately 140,000 clones, about 92% occurring once; the ten biggest clones make up approximately 5%. This specimen consisted of peripheral blood, obtained on day 0 of AZD1222 vaccination. The chain recombines TRBV4-3 with TRBJ1-2; D is possibly TRBD1 (6 bases). This TCR derives from an adult in good health. The CDR3 coding sequence is TGCGCCAGCAGCCAAGCCCCAGGGCAGGGGCATGGCTACACCTTC. Residues: CASSQAPGQGHGYTF.